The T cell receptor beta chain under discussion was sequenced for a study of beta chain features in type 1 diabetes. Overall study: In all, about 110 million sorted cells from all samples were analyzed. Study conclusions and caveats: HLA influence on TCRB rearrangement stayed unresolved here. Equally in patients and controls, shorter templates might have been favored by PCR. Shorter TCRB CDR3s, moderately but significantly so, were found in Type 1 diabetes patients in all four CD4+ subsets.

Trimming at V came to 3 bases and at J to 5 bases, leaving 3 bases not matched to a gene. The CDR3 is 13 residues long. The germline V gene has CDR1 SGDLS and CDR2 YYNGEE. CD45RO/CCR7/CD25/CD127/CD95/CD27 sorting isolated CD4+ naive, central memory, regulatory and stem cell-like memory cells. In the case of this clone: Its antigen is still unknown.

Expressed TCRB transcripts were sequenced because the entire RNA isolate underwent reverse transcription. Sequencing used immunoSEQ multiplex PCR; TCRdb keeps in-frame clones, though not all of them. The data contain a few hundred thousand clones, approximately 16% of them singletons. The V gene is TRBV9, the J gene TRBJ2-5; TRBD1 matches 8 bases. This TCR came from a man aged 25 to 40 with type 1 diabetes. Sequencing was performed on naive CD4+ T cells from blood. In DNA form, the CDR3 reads TGTGCCAGCAGCGCCCGGACAGGGGAGACCCAGTACTTC. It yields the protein CASSARTGETQYF.